A single sample gave rise to the 2 T cell receptor beta chains below, sequenced in a study of spatial heterogeneity in lung cancer. TCRdb re-called the 5' RACE reads through MiXCR, storing one row per CDR3 protein. The top ten hold about 20% of the sample, which has approximately 94,000 distinct CDR3 sequences, approximately 4.4% seen once. Antigen specificity for these receptors is unknown. The study, taken as a whole, reports: One measure, the expanded intratumoral alpha and beta TCR count, tracked tumor mutation counts.

The sample's time point: sample taken at primary tumor resection. The source was lung tumor tissue, collected at surgery. Source of these receptors: a male donor with early-stage non-small cell lung cancer.

In its sample, this clonotype was seen many times. The CDR3 region has the DNA TGCAGTGCTAGAGGCCTAGGACAAGACCTCTACGAGCAGTACTTC. This sequence encodes CSARGLGQDLYEQYF. V and J are TRBV20-1 and TRBJ2-7; possible D gene TRBD1, 5 bases. Germline CDR1 DFQATT, CDR2 SNEGSKA (reference sequence). Trimming shortened V by 1 base and J by 3 bases, and 16 bases separated the two germline ends. The CDR3 extends over 15 amino acids.

This rearrangement joins TRBV6-2 or TRBV6-3 to TRBJ1-5; D gene uncertain. CDR1 is MNHEY and CDR2 is SVGEGT in the germline V gene. V lost 0 bases to trimming and J lost 5 bases, with 5 bases between them. CDR3 length equals 13 residues. This CDR3 reads CASSYSIYQPQHF. The CDR3 nucleotides read TGTGCCAGCAGTTACTCGATATATCAGCCCCAGCATTTT.